Following are 25 T cell receptor beta chains from one sample sequenced in a study of T cell responses to AZD1222 COVID-19 vaccine. Sequenced by immunoSEQ multiplex PCR; TCRdb stores in-frame clones only, minus some. The data show around 66,000 clones, with 75% to 85% seen just once and roughly 21% held by the top ten. The source material was peripheral blood, sampled on day 0 of MenACWY control vaccination. The receptors here all came from an adult in good health.

The V call is TRBV5-1, the J call TRBJ1-1; 11 bases fit TRBD1. Per the germline V gene, CDR1 is SGHRS and CDR2 is YFSETQ. The J segment lost 8 bases and the V segment lost 4 bases, leaving 10 bases of the junction unmatched. This CDR3 is built from 15 residues. The CDR3: CASSATGQGVMEAFF. The CDR3 DNA reads TGCGCCAGCAGCGCAACGGGACAGGGGGTGATGGAAGCTTTCTTT. The full variable domain, completed using reference TRBV5-1 and TRBJ1-1, is KAGVTQTPRYLIKTRGQQVTLSCSPISGHRSVSWYQQTPGQGLQFLFEYFSETQRNKGNFPGRFSGRQFSNSRSEMNVSTLELGDSALYLCASSATGQGVMEAFFGQGTRLTVV.

The rearrangement uses TRBV30 and TRBJ2-2; no firm D call. Trimming removed 2 bases from V and 2 bases from J, with 6 bases in between. CDR3 length: 13 residues. Germline assignment: CDR1 GTSNPN and CDR2 SVGIG (reference sequence). Written as DNA, the CDR3 is TGTGCCTGGAGTCGGCTAAACACCGGGGAGCTGTTTTTT. This codes for CAWSRLNTGELFF.

The chain uses TRBV19 and TRBJ1-2; possible D gene TRBD1, 5 bases. Germline V gene lookup returns CDR1 LNHDA and CDR2 SQIVND (reference sequence). Between the trimmed V and J ends, which lost 6 bases and 5 bases, there was a span of 10 bases. CDR3 length: 12 residues. The chain's CDR3 is CASRDTGYGYTF. The CDR3 bases are TGTGCCAGTAGGGACACGGGATATGGCTACACCTTC.

The rearrangement joins TRBV2 to TRBJ2-3; D tentatively reads TRBD1 or TRBD2 (5 bases each). Trimming removed 6 bases at V and 3 bases at J, with 13 bases between. The CDR3 totals 14 residues. Per the germline V gene, CDR1 is SNHLY and CDR2 is FYNNEI. The CDR3: CASRIGGLTDTQYF. Written as DNA, the CDR3 is TGTGCCAGCAGGATTGGGGGTTTGACAGATACGCAGTATTTT.

This chain links TRBV10-3 with TRBJ2-3, with 10 bases fitting TRBD2. The germline V gene has CDR1 ENHRY and CDR2 SYGVKD. CDR3 size: 15 residues. Trimming took 5 bases from V and 5 from J; bases not matched to a gene: 7. The DNA of the CDR3 is TGTGCCATCAGTCCAGCGGGGGGGCCAGGAGATACGCAGTATTTT. Protein sequence: CAISPAGGPGDTQYF.

The V gene is TRBV6-1, the J gene TRBJ2-5; D uncertain. The germline CDR1 and CDR2 sequences are MNHNS and SASEGT. The CDR3 is made up of 15 amino acids. Trimming shortened V by 2 bases and J by 5 bases, and 15 bases separated the two germline ends. Here the CDR3 reads CASSENGLPQETQYF. CDR3 DNA sequence: TGTGCCAGCAGTGAAAATGGGCTGCCTCAGGAGACCCAGTACTTC.

The chain employs TRBV4-1 and TRBJ1-5; no clear D. CDR1 is MGHRA and CDR2 is YSYEKL in the germline V gene. The CDR3 totals 16 residues. Trimming pared 1 base from V and 7 bases from J, leaving 17 bases between. This CDR3 is CASSQVFDTGYQPQHF. The DNA for the CDR3 is TGCGCCAGCAGCCAAGTTTTCGATACTGGGTACCAGCCCCAGCATTTT.

The CDR3 nucleotides read TGCGCCAGCAGCCTGGGACAGGGGGCCGATTCACCCCTCCACTTT. This codes for CASSLGQGADSPLHF. V usage is TRBV5-1 and J usage is TRBJ1-6, with 12 nucleotides matching TRBD1. Germline CDR1 and CDR2: SGHRS and YFSETQ. Trimming took 4 bases from V and 8 from J; bases not matched to a gene: 4. The CDR3 has 15 amino acids.

The J gene is TRBJ1-1, the V gene TRBV7-3, with D hard to call. This CDR3 has 13 amino acids. V gave up 6 bases and J gave up 4 bases, with 12 bases separating them. The germline V gene encodes CDR1 SGHTA and CDR2 FQGTGA. The CDR3 bases are TGTGCCAGCAGTCGTATAGGAGGCACTGAAGCTTTCTTT. It is translated as CASSRIGGTEAFF.

The V call is TRBV20-1, the J call TRBJ2-7; D tentatively reads TRBD1 or TRBD2 (5 bases each). Germline CDR1 DFQATT, CDR2 SNEGSKA (reference sequence). CDR3 size: 11 residues. Trimming took off 7 bases at V and 4 bases at J, with 11 bases between the two ends. The CDR3 here is CSGGDGYEQYF. The CDR3 coding sequence is TGCAGTGGAGGGGACGGATACGAGCAGTACTTC.

The chain recombines TRBV5-1 with TRBJ2-2; TRBD2 aligns across 8 bases. The CDR3 runs 16 residues. With V trimmed by 1 base and J by 6 bases, 8 bases remained unmatched. Germline V gene sequence: CDR1 SGHRS, CDR2 YFSETQ. CDR3 nucleotide sequence: TGCGCCAGCAGCTTGAGAGCGGGAGTCCTGGCCGGGGAGCTGTTTTTT. As protein: CASSLRAGVLAGELFF. The full variable domain, completed using reference TRBV5-1 and TRBJ2-2, is KAGVTQTPRYLIKTRGQQVTLSCSPISGHRSVSWYQQTPGQGLQFLFEYFSETQRNKGNFPGRFSGRQFSNSRSEMNVSTLELGDSALYLCASSLRAGVLAGELFFGEGSRLTVL.

The chain joins TRBV20-1 to TRBJ1-1; the D is unclear. This CDR3 spans 10 amino acids. The ends were cut back, 6 bases at V and 6 bases at J, with 8 bases in the middle. Germline assignment: CDR1 DFQATT and CDR2 SNEGSKA (reference sequence). This CDR3 is CSASNSEAFF. The DNA of the CDR3 is TGCAGTGCCTCTAACTCTGAAGCTTTCTTT.

This clone was picked up a small number of times. This chain connects TRBV4-3 to TRBJ2-2, with a possible D match to TRBD2 (5 bases). From germline, CDR1 is LGHNA and CDR2 YSLEER. V lost 0 bases to trimming and J lost 6 bases, with 11 bases between them. The length of the CDR3 is 15 residues. The CDR3 DNA reads TGCGCCAGCAGCCAAGATACCCGGGGAGCCGGGGAGCTGTTTTTT. Protein product: CASSQDTRGAGELFF.

This chain connects TRBV18 to TRBJ2-3; D perhaps matches TRBD1 (6 bases). The V gene's germline CDR1 is KGHSH and CDR2 LQKENI. V was clipped by 1 base and J by 1 base, with 9 bases between them. The CDR3 loop spans 15 amino acids. The CDR3 loop is CASSPRDTGTDTQYF. CDR3 in DNA: TGTGCCAGCTCACCACGGGACACCGGCACAGATACGCAGTATTTT.

The V and J genes are TRBV5-1 and TRBJ2-5; D is undetermined. Trimming took 0 bases from V and 7 from J, leaving 10 bases between them. Germline CDR1 and CDR2: SGHRS and YFSETQ. The CDR3 extends over 13 amino acids. In nucleotides, the CDR3 is TGCGCCAGCAGCTTGGACTGGAAGGGGACCCAGTACTTC. Translating it yields CASSLDWKGTQYF.

This clone was seen many times. The chain couples TRBV6-5 to TRBJ2-7; the D gene could be TRBD1 or TRBD2 (5 bases each). Germline CDR1 reads MNHEY; CDR2 reads SVGAGI. V was clipped by 0 bases and J by 5 bases, with 11 bases between them. This CDR3 has 14 amino acids. CDR3 nucleotide sequence: TGTGCCAGCAGTTACTCAAGTTCGGGACACGAGCAGTACTTC. It specifies CASSYSSSGHEQYF.

In its sample, this clone was seen once. The gene calls are TRBV2 and TRBJ2-5; D not resolved. V gave up 3 bases and J gave up 5 bases, with 19 bases separating them. CDR1 SNHLY and CDR2 FYNNEI come from the germline V gene. The CDR3 totals 16 residues. CDR3 coding DNA: TGTGCCAGCAGTGATTCTCCAGGAACACTTGGTGAGACCCAGTACTTC. Its protein is CASSDSPGTLGETQYF.

The rearrangement uses TRBV7-8 and TRBJ1-6; D may be TRBD1 (5 bases). Trimming cost V 5 bases and J 9 bases, with 17 bases left between them. Germline loops: CDR1 SGHVS, CDR2 FQNEAQ. CDR3 length: 15 amino acids. CDR3: CASSKLDQGTSPLHF. In nucleotides, the CDR3 is TGTGCCAGCAGCAAACTGGACCAAGGGACTTCACCCCTCCACTTT.

V and J are TRBV6-5 and TRBJ2-1; 7 bases map to TRBD1. CDR3 length: 15 amino acids. Trimming at V came to 6 bases and at J to 7 bases, leaving 12 bases not matched to a gene. Per the germline V gene, CDR1 is MNHEY and CDR2 is SVGAGI. CDR3 protein: CASSVDRVGLNEQFF. The CDR3 DNA reads as TGTGCCAGCAGCGTCGACAGGGTCGGCTTAAATGAGCAGTTCTTC.

Here the CDR3 reads CASSIKTRKGYGYTF. In nucleotides, the CDR3 is TGTGCCAGTAGTATAAAGACGAGGAAGGGGTATGGCTACACCTTC. The V gene is TRBV19, the J gene TRBJ1-2; TRBD1 might be the D (5 bases). The CDR3 is made up of 15 amino acids. Per germline, CDR1 LNHDA and CDR2 SQIVND (reference sequence). With 2 bases removed from V and 5 bases from J, the gap between germline ends came to 15 bases. The entire variable domain, with the rest obtained from reference TRBV19 and TRBJ1-2, is as follows: DGGITQSPKYLFRKEGQNVTLSCEQNLNHDAMYWYRQDPGQGLRLIYYSQIVNDFQKGDIAEGYSVSREKKESFPLTVTSAQKNPTAFYLCASSIKTRKGYGYTFGSGTRLTVV.

J is TRBJ1-2 and V is TRBV4-3; tentatively, D is TRBD1 (5 bases). Germline V gene sequence: CDR1 LGHNA, CDR2 YSLEER. Trimming left V 4 bases short and J 4 bases short, with 16 bases between. The CDR3 spans 15 residues. Here the CDR3 DNA reads TGCGCCAGCAGCCCCCGGAGGGGTGAGGGCTATGGCTACACCTTC. Its translation: CASSPRRGEGYGYTF.

The rearrangement uses TRBV6-5 and TRBJ1-4, with 7 bases that match TRBD1. Germline CDR1 reads MNHEY; CDR2 reads SVGAGI. With V trimmed by 0 bases and J by 2 bases, 3 bases remained unmatched. The CDR3 is 16 amino acids. The CDR3 region has the DNA TGTGCCAGCAGTTACTCAGGGGGCACGACTAATGAAAAACTGTTTTTT. Its translation: CASSYSGGTTNEKLFF.

The CDR3 protein is CATSSGTSRSEQFF. Written as DNA, the CDR3 is TGTGCCACCAGTTCCGGGACTAGTCGCAGTGAGCAGTTCTTC. The genes are TRBV24-1 and TRBJ2-1; TRBD2 matches 8 bases. Trimming cost V 6 bases and J 9 bases; bases outside gene matches: 9. Germline V gene lookup returns CDR1 KGHDR and CDR2 SFDVKD. This CDR3 region has 14 residues.

V gene TRBV27 combines with J gene TRBJ1-1; D may be TRBD1 (6 bases). V was cut by 6 bases and J by 0 bases, with 11 bases left in between. The germline V gene encodes CDR1 MNHEY and CDR2 SMNVEV (reference sequence). The CDR3 covers 14 residues. CDR3 nucleotides: TGTGCCAGCAGAAGACAGGCAGTGAACACTGAAGCTTTCTTT. Amino acid sequence: CASRRQAVNTEAFF.

This clone was observed a few times. V usage is TRBV6-1 and J usage is TRBJ1-1, with D possibly matching TRBD1 (5 bases). CDR3 length equals 15 residues. Germline V CDR1 and CDR2: MNHNS, SASEGT. The V gene lost 3 bases and the J gene lost 3 bases, with 14 bases spanning the gap. The CDR3 loop reads CASSDDFGGYTEAFF. The CDR3 nucleotides read TGTGCCAGCAGTGACGATTTTGGGGGTTACACTGAAGCTTTCTTT.